These 19 T cell receptor beta chains share one sample of origin, sequenced in a study of T-cell memory formation after mild COVID-19. TCRdb reprocessed the 5' RACE reads via MiXCR and lists one record per CDR3 protein. The data contain around 400,000 distinct CDR3 sequences, 20% to 25% of them seen just once; the ten biggest clones take up 7% to 9.5%. The sample consisted of PBMCs or a T cell subset sorted from them (not recorded which). The receptor set was obtained from an adult woman who had mild COVID-19 (a few samples of this study predate the infection). Cell type and time point are not known.

This clonotype was counted only a few times. V and J are TRBV3-1 and TRBJ2-5, with no clear D. Per germline, CDR1 LGHDT and CDR2 YNNKEL (reference sequence). V gave up 0 bases and J gave up 4 bases, with 12 bases separating them. CDR3 length: 15 amino acids. The CDR3 coding sequence is TGTGCCAGCAGCCAAGAACCAAGTTTTCGAGAGACCCAGTACTTC. It yields the protein CASSQEPSFRETQYF.

There are a few counts of this clonotype. V and J are TRBV19 and TRBJ1-1, with 10 positions matching TRBD1. The CDR3 spans 15 residues. CDR1 and CDR2 (germline): LNHDA, SQIVND (reference sequence). The J segment lost 7 bases and the V segment lost 5 bases, leaving 10 bases of the junction unmatched. The CDR3 nucleotides are TGTGCCAGTAGTCCTATCGGACAGGGGGATGTTGAAGCTTTCTTT. Amino acids: CASSPIGQGDVEAFF.

V gene TRBV7-2 combines with J gene TRBJ1-3; D perhaps matches TRBD1 (5 bases). There are 16 residues in the CDR3. Looked up from germline, CDR1 is SGHTA and CDR2 is FQGNSA. V was cut by 1 base and J by 0 bases, with 10 bases left in between. This CDR3 is CASSLGQTRSGNTIYF. The DNA for the CDR3 is TGTGCCAGCAGCTTAGGACAGACCCGCTCTGGAAACACCATATATTTT.

The CDR3 spells CASSPRGESGNTIYF. Here the CDR3 DNA reads TGTGCCAGCAGTCCTAGGGGAGAATCTGGAAACACCATATATTTT. The J gene is TRBJ1-3, the V gene TRBV4-2; the D gene is possibly TRBD1 (5 bases). V was cut by 6 bases and J by 1 base, with 13 bases left in between. Germline V gives CDR1 LGHNA, CDR2 YNFKEQ. The CDR3 sequence is 15 residues long.

In this sample, this clonotype turned up a few times. The CDR3 nucleotides read TGTGCCACCATTAGAGCCCGAGGGTACAATGAGCAGTTCTTC. This gives the protein CATIRARGYNEQFF. The chain uses TRBV6-2 or TRBV6-3 and TRBJ2-1; D may be TRBD2 (5 bases). V lost 10 bases and J lost 4, with 17 bases in between. The CDR3 totals 14 residues. Germline assignment: CDR1 MNHEY and CDR2 SVGEGT.

The table lists this clonotype with a few counts. The rearrangement joins TRBV10-3 to TRBJ1-1; 8 nucleotides match TRBD1. V dropped 5 bases and J dropped 1; count of bases not matched to a gene: 3. Germline CDR1 and CDR2: ENHRY and SYGVKD. The CDR3 runs 14 residues. In nucleotides, the CDR3 is TGTGCCATCAGTAAGGGACAGGAGAACACTGAAGCTTTCTTT. Its protein is CAISKGQENTEAFF.

This clonotype has a handful of counts. This chain uses TRBV7-2 with TRBJ1-6; tentatively, D is TRBD1 (6 bases). The germline V gene has CDR1 SGHTA and CDR2 FQGNSA. The CDR3 runs to 13 residues. V lost 7 bases to trimming and J lost 12 bases, with 16 bases between them. This CDR3 reads CASTPRGWEPLHF. CDR3 sequence (DNA): TGTGCCAGCACCCCCAGGGGATGGGAACCCCTCCACTTT.

This clonotype was counted only a few times. The chain employs TRBV5-6 and TRBJ1-4, with a possible D match to TRBD1 (5 bases). The CDR3 contains 15 residues. The germline V and J ends were trimmed by 4 bases and 7 bases, with 17 bases remaining between them. The germline CDR1 and CDR2 sequences are SGHDT and YYEEEE. The CDR3 DNA follows: TGTGCCAGCAGCCCAGACCCGGACAATGGTGAAAAACTGTTTTTT. Protein: CASSPDPDNGEKLFF.

This clonotype showed up just a few times. The gene calls are TRBV5-1 and TRBJ2-2; D gene ambiguous. V dropped 0 bases and J dropped 0 bases, with 3 bases sitting between them. Germline assignment: CDR1 SGHRS and CDR2 YFSETQ. There are 14 residues in the CDR3. CDR3 amino acids: CASSLETNTGELFF. CDR3 nucleotide sequence: TGCGCCAGCAGCTTGGAGACGAACACCGGGGAGCTGTTTTTT.

This clonotype was seen only a few times. The rearrangement links TRBV12-3 or TRBV12-4 to TRBJ2-7, with a weak D call TRBD2 (6 bases). The V end was cut by 6 bases, the J end by 2 bases, with 14 bases between. There are 14 residues in the CDR3. CDR3 bases: TGTGCCAGCAGCACGGGACTGGGGGCCTACGAGCAGTACTTC. Translation: CASSTGLGAYEQYF.

The chain couples TRBV29-1 to TRBJ1-2; possible D gene TRBD1, 6 bases. Germline CDR1 reads SQVTM; CDR2 reads ANQGSEA. Trimming pared 2 bases from V and 0 bases from J, leaving 13 bases between. The CDR3 has 15 amino acids. This CDR3 is CSVEMGANANYGYTF. CDR3 DNA: TGCAGCGTTGAAATGGGGGCAAATGCTAACTATGGCTACACCTTC. Full variable domain (outside the CDR3, taken from reference TRBV29-1 and TRBJ1-2): SAVISQKPSRDICQRGTSLTIQCQVDSQVTMMFWYRQQPGQSLTLIATANQGSEATYESGFVIDKFPISRPNLTFSTLTVSNMSPEDSSIYLCSVEMGANANYGYTFGSGTRLTVV.

This clonotype has just a few counts. The chain combines TRBV4-2 with TRBJ2-7; possibly TRBD2 for D (6 bases). V was cut by 3 bases and J by 7 bases, with 16 bases left in between. The CDR3 has 14 amino acids. Germline V gives CDR1 LGHNA, CDR2 YNFKEQ. The CDR3 coding sequence is TGTGCCAGCAGCCATCGGGACTCTCCCTGGGAGCAGTACTTC. Translating it yields CASSHRDSPWEQYF.

This clonotype appeared once. The genes are TRBV4-1 and TRBJ2-7; 7 bases are a match to TRBD1. The germline gives CDR1 MGHRA, CDR2 YSYEKL. Germline trimming cut 0 bases from V and 3 bases from J; bases unmatched to any gene: 8. There are 16 residues in the CDR3. The CDR3 here is CASSQEARTGIYEQYF. Here the CDR3 DNA reads TGCGCCAGCAGCCAAGAGGCAAGGACAGGTATCTACGAGCAGTACTTC.

There are a few counts of this clonotype. The gene calls are TRBV6-2 or TRBV6-3 and TRBJ2-5; D is unresolved. The CDR3 spans 16 residues. The germline CDR1 and CDR2 sequences are MNHEY and SVGEGT. V was shortened by 6 bases and J by 1 base, with 18 bases between the two germline ends. This chain's CDR3 is CASRSGRSGPQETQYF. The CDR3 region has the DNA TGTGCCAGCAGGTCGGGCCGTTCTGGCCCCCAAGAGACCCAGTACTTC.

This clonotype was seen a handful of times. CDR3 loop: CASSRTGTAYEQYF. The CDR3 coding sequence is TGCGCCAGCAGCAGGACCGGGACAGCCTACGAGCAGTACTTC. J is TRBJ2-7 and V is TRBV5-1; 7 bases agree with TRBD1. Germline CDR1 reads SGHRS; CDR2 reads YFSETQ. The V gene end was trimmed by 4 bases and the J gene end by 2 bases; junction bases not matched to a gene: 6. The CDR3 extends over 14 amino acids.

The chain uses TRBV6-2 or TRBV6-3 and TRBJ2-7; D gene uncertain. The CDR3 contains 14 residues. The germline V gene encodes CDR1 MNHEY and CDR2 SVGEGT. V lost 6 bases and J lost 4, with 16 bases in between. Written as DNA, the CDR3 is TGTGCCAGCAGCCACGAAAGAAGGGTGTACGAGCAGTACTTC. Translating gives CASSHERRVYEQYF.

V usage is TRBV20-1 and J usage is TRBJ2-7; 12 bases agree with TRBD2. The V gene's germline CDR1 is DFQATT and CDR2 SNEGSKA (reference sequence). The CDR3 is 14 amino acids. The V and J ends lost 2 bases and 4 bases, in that order; junction bases with no gene match: 3. CDR3 sequence reads: CSARRTSGIYEQYF. The CDR3 DNA reads TGCAGTGCTAGAAGGACTAGCGGGATATACGAGCAGTACTTC.

This clonotype showed up just a few times. The V and J genes are TRBV12-3 or TRBV12-4 and TRBJ2-6, with D possibly matching TRBD2 (6 bases). The CDR3 extends over 14 amino acids. Trimming stripped 4 bases from V and 4 bases from J, with 8 bases between. The CDR3 loop is CASSSGDGANVLTF. The DNA for the CDR3 is TGTGCCAGCAGTTCGGGGGACGGGGCCAACGTCCTGACTTTC.

This clonotype has a handful of counts. The CDR3 region has the DNA TGTGCCAGCAGTGGTCAGTTTCCCTACGAGCAGTACTTC. It codes for CASSGQFPYEQYF. The chain has TRBV2 and TRBJ2-7; D remains ambiguous. V lost 4 bases and J lost 2, with 9 bases in between. Per germline, CDR1 SNHLY and CDR2 FYNNEI. The CDR3 consists of 13 residues. Based on the CDR3 plus reference TRBV2 and TRBJ2-7, the full variable domain is EPEVTQTPSHQVTQMGQEVILRCVPISNHLYFYWYRQILGQKVEFLVSFYNNEISEKSEIFDDQFSVERPDGSNFTLKIRSTKLEDSAMYFCASSGQFPYEQYFGPGTRLTVT.